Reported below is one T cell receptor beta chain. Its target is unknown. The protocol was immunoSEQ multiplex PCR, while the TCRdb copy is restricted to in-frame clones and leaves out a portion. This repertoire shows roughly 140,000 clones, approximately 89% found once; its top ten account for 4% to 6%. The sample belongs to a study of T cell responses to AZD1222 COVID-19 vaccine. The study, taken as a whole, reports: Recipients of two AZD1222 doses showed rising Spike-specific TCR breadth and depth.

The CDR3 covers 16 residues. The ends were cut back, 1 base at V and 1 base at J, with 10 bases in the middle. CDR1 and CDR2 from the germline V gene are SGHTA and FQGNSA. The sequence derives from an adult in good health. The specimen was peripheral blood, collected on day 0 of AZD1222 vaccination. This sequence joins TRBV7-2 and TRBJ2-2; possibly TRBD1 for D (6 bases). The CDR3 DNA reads TGTGCCAGCAGCTTAGTCGGCAGGGGGAACACCGGGGAGCTGTTTTTT. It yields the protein CASSLVGRGNTGELFF.